These T cell receptor beta chains were read from a single sample in a study of shared clonotypes between healthy human individuals. The protocol was immunoSEQ multiplex PCR, while the TCRdb copy is restricted to in-frame clones and leaves out a portion. This table has around 700,000 clones, around two thirds appearing once. The specimen sequenced was memory CD4+ T cells sorted from blood. The receptor source for this set is a woman younger than 45 in good health. Both conserved end residues are part of each CDR3. A D gene is named only where the DNA matches it firmly. For some rows the clone size is stated as once, few or many, or as a class when expanded; others skip it.

>TRBJ1-5|few|.|TRBV2
CASRITGMSNQPQHF
TGTGCCAGCAGGATCACAGGGATGAGCAATCAGCCCCAGCATTTT
>TRBJ1-1|.|.|TRBV2
CASSELVWARNTEAFF
TGTGCCAGCAGTGAACTGGTTTGGGCGCGGAACACTGAAGCTTTCTTT
>TRBJ2-2|.|.|TRBV11-3
CASSKGGANTGELFF
TGTGCCAGCAGCAAAGGGGGGGCTAACACCGGGGAGCTGTTTTTT
>TRBJ2-7|few|.|TRBV19
CASSRQVGTYEQYF
TGTGCCAGTAGTCGACAGGTGGGAACCTACGAGCAGTACTTC
>TRBJ2-3|once|TRBD1|TRBV6-1
CASSELSGGVWVTQYF
TGTGCCAGCAGTGAATTGTCAGGGGGCGTATGGGTTACGCAGTATTTT
>TRBJ2-3|.|.|TRBV6-5
CASSDQSTDTQYF
TGTGCCAGCAGTGACCAGAGCACAGATACGCAGTATTTT
>TRBJ2-7|.|.|TRBV4-1
CASSQERRQEAYEQYF
TGCGCCAGCAGCCAAGAAAGGCGGCAGGAGGCCTACGAGCAGTACTTC
>TRBJ2-2|.|TRBD1|TRBV5-1
CASSEDRPAYTGELFF
TGCGCCAGCAGCGAGGACAGGCCTGCGTACACCGGGGAGCTGTTTTTT
>TRBJ1-2|few|.|TRBV7-6
CASSLEEGFNYGYTF
TGTGCCAGCAGCTTAGAGGAGGGATTTAACTATGGCTACACCTTC
>TRBJ2-6|.|TRBD1|TRBV27
CASSTAYRGDSGANVLTF
TGTGCCAGCAGTACTGCTTACAGGGGAGACTCTGGGGCCAACGTCCTGACTTTC
>TRBJ2-5|once|.|TRBV7-8
CASSLMGAETQYF
TGTGCCAGCAGCTTAATGGGGGCTGAGACCCAGTACTTC
>TRBJ2-1|.|TRBD2|TRBV9
CASSVAWTSGGSIQFF
TGTGCCAGCAGCGTAGCTTGGACTAGCGGGGGTTCCATACAGTTCTTC
>TRBJ1-2|.|.|TRBV5-1
CASKRQDHYGYTF
TGCGCCAGCAAAAGGCAGGACCACTATGGCTACACCTTC
>TRBJ1-5|few|.|TRBV19
CASSKTGNQPQHF
TGTGCCAGTAGCAAGACAGGCAATCAGCCCCAGCATTTT
>TRBJ1-1|few|.|TRBV19
CASTDTRRATEAFF
TGTGCCAGTACCGATACCCGACGGGCCACTGAAGCTTTCTTT
>TRBJ2-1|.|TRBD2|TRBV19
CASRNGGGTNEQFF
TGTGCCAGTAGGAATGGGGGGGGAACGAATGAGCAGTTCTTC
>TRBJ2-5|.|TRBD1|TRBV5-1
CASSPSTGEETQYF
TGCGCCAGCAGCCCCTCTACAGGGGAGGAGACCCAGTACTTC
>TRBJ2-1|.|.|TRBV30
CAWYRYNEQFF
TGTGCCTGGTACAGGTACAATGAGCAGTTCTTC
>TRBJ2-6|.|.|TRBV19
CASSMSGDSGANVLTF
TGTGCCAGTAGTATGTCAGGGGACTCTGGGGCCAACGTCCTGACTTTC
>TRBJ2-2|.|TRBD1|TRBV28
CASTEQGTELFF
TGTGCCAGCACGGAACAGGGGACGGAGCTGTTTTTT
>TRBJ1-2|.|TRBD1|TRBV5-4
CASSGDRGGNYGYTF
TGTGCCAGCAGCGGTGACAGGGGGGGTAACTATGGCTACACCTTC
>TRBJ2-3|once|.|TRBV30
CACSLGSGWPDTQYF
TGTGCCTGCTCCCTAGGGAGCGGCTGGCCAGATACGCAGTATTTT
>TRBJ1-5|once|.|TRBV19
CASSFGVGQPQHF
TGTGCCAGTAGTTTCGGGGTTGGTCAGCCCCAGCATTTT
>TRBJ2-3|.|.|TRBV10-1
CASSERSGGRGDTQYF
TGCGCCAGCAGTGAACGTTCGGGCGGAAGAGGAGATACGCAGTATTTT
>TRBJ2-7|once|.|TRBV2
CASTDYSPYEQYF
TGTGCCAGCACGGACTACTCCCCCTACGAGCAGTACTTC
>TRBJ2-2|.|TRBD2|TRBV11-2
CASSQLAGANTGELFF
TGTGCCAGCAGCCAACTAGCGGGAGCGAACACCGGGGAGCTGTTTTTT
>TRBJ2-1|.|.|TRBV5-1
CASSWDRSSYNEQFF
TGCGCCAGCAGCTGGGATAGGAGCTCCTACAATGAGCAGTTCTTC
>TRBJ2-1|.|.|TRBV5-5
CASSFGGVTVYNEQFF
TGTGCCAGCAGCTTTGGGGGAGTGACCGTCTACAATGAGCAGTTCTTC
>TRBJ2-7|.|TRBD2|TRBV5-1
CASAIRAVAGRDYEQYF
TGCGCCAGCGCTATCCGGGCGGTAGCGGGGAGGGACTACGAGCAGTACTTC
>TRBJ2-7|.|TRBD2|TRBV9
CASSPRLAGHEQYF
TGTGCCAGCAGCCCCCGACTAGCGGGACACGAGCAGTACTTC
>TRBJ2-7|few|TRBD2|TRBV7-3
CASSLTGLGREQYF
TGTGCCAGCAGCTTAACCGGACTAGGACGTGAGCAGTACTTC
>TRBJ2-7|.|.|TRBV10-3
CAISALGGIYEQYF
TGTGCCATCAGCGCACTGGGGGGCATCTACGAGCAGTACTTC
>TRBJ1-2|.|.|TRBV2
CASTVPDTSNYGYTF
TGTGCCAGCACCGTCCCGGACACCTCTAACTATGGCTACACCTTC
>TRBJ2-3|.|TRBD2|TRBV2
CASSPSGRVGDTQYF
TGTGCCAGCAGTCCAAGCGGGAGGGTGGGAGATACGCAGTATTTT
>TRBJ2-5|few|TRBD2|TRBV7-6
CASSPRLAGTKVGDQYF
TGTGCCAGCAGCCCAAGACTAGCGGGAACAAAGGTGGGGGACCAGTACTTC
>TRBJ1-5|.|.|TRBV4-1
CASSQAPDTGEYSNQPQHF
TGCGCCAGCAGCCAAGCACCGGACACGGGGGAATATAGCAATCAGCCCCAGCATTTT
>TRBJ1-3|.|.|TRBV6-6
CATLDRLGSSGNTIYF
TGTGCCACCCTAGACCGTCTGGGGAGCTCTGGAAACACCATATATTTT
>TRBJ2-7|.|.|TRBV7-9
CASSPRGGGPYEQYF
TGTGCCAGCAGCCCCCGCGGTGGGGGCCCCTACGAGCAGTACTTC
>TRBJ1-5|.|TRBD1|TRBV2
CASSATGGDQPQHF
TGTGCCAGCAGCGCAACAGGGGGCGACCAGCCCCAGCATTTT
>TRBJ1-2|.|.|TRBV5-1
CASSSGVPPAYGYTF
TGCGCCAGCAGCTCCGGGGTTCCACCGGCTTATGGCTACACCTTC
>TRBJ1-1|many|.|TRBV5-1
CASSLGGVLNTEAFF
TGCGCCAGCAGTTTGGGAGGGGTTCTGAACACTGAAGCTTTCTTT
>TRBJ2-1|.|.|TRBV11-2
CASSLDRSSTYNEQFF
TGTGCCAGCAGCTTAGATCGGAGCTCTACCTACAATGAGCAGTTCTTC
>TRBJ2-6|.|TRBD1|TRBV27
CASGPGQVGANVLTF
TGTGCCAGCGGCCCTGGACAGGTTGGGGCCAACGTCCTGACTTTC
>TRBJ2-3|.|.|TRBV29-1
CSVEDFVAESTDTQYF
TGCAGCGTTGAAGATTTCGTAGCGGAGAGCACAGATACGCAGTATTTT
>TRBJ1-2|.|.|TRBV28
CASSLLTNYGYTF
TGTGCCAGCAGTTTACTAACTAACTATGGCTACACCTTC
>TRBJ2-7|.|TRBD2|TRBV25-1
CASSEVAGAYEQYF
TGTGCCAGCAGTGAAGTAGCGGGAGCCTACGAGCAGTACTTC
>TRBJ2-5|many|TRBD1|TRBV5-1
CASSLGDRDTGTQYF
TGCGCCAGCAGCTTGGGGGACAGAGACACGGGGACCCAGTACTTC
>TRBJ1-1|.|.|TRBV19
CASSRIGGTEAFF
TGTGCCAGTAGCCGGATCGGGGGAACTGAAGCTTTCTTT
>TRBJ2-6|.|TRBD1|TRBV15
CATSPRQGAYSGANVLTF
TGTGCCACCAGCCCACGACAGGGGGCCTACTCTGGGGCCAACGTCCTGACTTTC
>TRBJ2-7|.|TRBD1|TRBV7-2
CASSSQVTGTGPYEQYF
TGTGCCAGCAGCTCCCAAGTGACCGGGACAGGACCTTACGAGCAGTACTTC
>TRBJ2-7|.|.|TRBV7-9
CASSSQAGVHEQYF
TGTGCCAGCAGCTCCCAAGCGGGCGTCCACGAGCAGTACTTC
>TRBJ2-7|.|TRBD1|TRBV28
CASVPSGGAVEQYF
TGTGCCAGCGTCCCCTCAGGGGGCGCGGTCGAGCAGTACTTC
>TRBJ1-5|.|.|TRBV30
CAWSGEGSSRPQHF
TGTGCCTGGAGTGGAGAAGGGAGCTCCAGGCCCCAGCATTTT
>TRBJ2-7|.|.|TRBV7-9
CASSSARVSYEQYF
TGTGCCAGCAGCTCCGCAAGGGTCTCCTACGAGCAGTACTTC
>TRBJ2-7|.|.|TRBV30
CAWSDRSLSYEQYF
TGTGCCTGGAGTGATCGGTCTCTCTCCTACGAGCAGTACTTC
>TRBJ2-1|.|TRBD1|TRBV7-8
CASSQDRGRGSGSFSYNEQFF
TGTGCCAGCAGCCAGGACAGGGGGCGCGGTAGCGGGAGTTTCTCCTACAATGAGCAGTTCTTC
>TRBJ2-1|.|TRBD2|TRBV5-8
CASSLGTSAYNEQFF
TGTGCCAGCAGCTTGGGGACTAGTGCCTACAATGAGCAGTTCTTC